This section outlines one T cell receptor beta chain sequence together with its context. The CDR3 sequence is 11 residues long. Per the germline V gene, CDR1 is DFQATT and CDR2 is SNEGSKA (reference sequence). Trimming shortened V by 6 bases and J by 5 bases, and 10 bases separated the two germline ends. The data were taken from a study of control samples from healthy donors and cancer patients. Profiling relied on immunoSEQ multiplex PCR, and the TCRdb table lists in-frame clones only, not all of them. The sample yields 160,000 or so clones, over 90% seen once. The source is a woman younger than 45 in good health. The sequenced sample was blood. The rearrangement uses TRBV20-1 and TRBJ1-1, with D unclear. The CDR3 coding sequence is TGCAGTGCCCCTTGGGTGACTGAAGCTTTCTTT. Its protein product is CSAPWVTEAFF.